This record looks at one T cell receptor beta chain sequence and its context. Its antigen remains unidentified. The time point: peripheral blood 6 weeks after treatment start. The assay was immunoSEQ multiplex PCR, and TCRdb's table has in-frame clones only and misses some. This sample yields about 43,000 clones, of which approximately 83% are seen a single time; around 15% belongs to the top ten. The data belong to a study of PD-L1 blockade in urothelial cancer. The CDR3 contains 14 residues. V was pared by 3 bases and J by 6 bases, with 5 bases of the junction left unmatched. From germline, CDR1 is SGHDT and CDR2 YYEEEE. Study-wide results and limits: Durable-benefit cases showed more tumor-associated blood clone expansion at 3 weeks.

The genes are TRBV5-6 and TRBJ1-5; TRBD1 matches 8 bases. The sequence derives from a man aged 60 to 75 with urothelial cancer. Material: PBMCs, obtained around atezolizumab (anti-PD-L1) treatment. The CDR3 DNA reads TGTGCCAGCAGCTACGGGACAGGTAGTCAGCCCCAGCATTTT. This encodes CASSYGTGSQPQHF.